This T cell receptor (beta chain) was profiled in a study of T cell repertoires in cytomegalovirus infection. Looking at the study overall: Evidence of both CMV infection and a matching HLA type came from public TCR beta signatures.

A note on this clonotype: Its antigen is as yet unknown.

Overall study results and limits: Cumulative frequency (of public TCR beta family members) identified carriers of CMV plus the relevant HLA.

TCRdb re-called the reads with MiXCR, one entry per CDR3 protein. The profile shows hundreds of thousands of distinct CDR3 sequences, about 33% of them singletons. The V gene end was trimmed by 1 base and the J gene end by 6 bases; junction bases not matched to a gene: 14. Germline CDR1 SGHDN, CDR2 FVKESK. The CDR3 runs to 17 residues. The material was cultured PBMCs, obtained from culture after CMV antigen stimulation. The TCR comes from a human donor in good health (CMV status not recorded). Some clones in this sample may be carry-over from other donors' samples. The chain uses TRBV14 and TRBJ2-7; 8 bases line up with TRBD1. CDR3 residues: CASSQGNLRGRLGEQYF. Here the CDR3 DNA reads TGTGCCAGCAGCCAAGGAAATCTCAGGGGGCGGCTGGGCGAGCAGTACTTC.